What follows is one T cell receptor (beta chain) and its context. Per the germline V gene, CDR1 is SGDLS and CDR2 is YYNGEE. This CDR3 comprises 13 residues. Trimming removed 3 bases at V and 3 bases at J, with 9 bases between. This table comes from immunoSEQ multiplex PCR, and its TCRdb copy is limited to in-frame clones, with some not included. The sample holds around 70,000 clones; approximately 92% are singletons and the top ten take roughly 2%. This specimen belongs to a study of T cell changes during pregnancy in multiple sclerosis. The sample here was peripheral blood, taken in the second trimester of pregnancy. V and J are TRBV9 and TRBJ1-1, with a weak D call TRBD1 (6 bases). This TCR came from a female donor in good health, enrolled as a control in a pregnancy study. The CDR3: CASSAQGYTEAFF. Here the CDR3 DNA reads TGTGCCAGCAGCGCTCAGGGGTACACTGAAGCTTTCTTT. The whole variable domain, remainder taken from reference TRBV9 and TRBJ1-1, is DSGVTQTPKHLITATGQRVTLRCSPRSGDLSVYWYQQSLDQGLQFLIQYYNGEERAKGNILERFSAQQFPDLHSELNLSSLELGDSALYFCASSAQGYTEAFFGQGTRLTVV.